The 21 T cell receptor beta chains in this list originate from one sample, sequenced in a study of cytomegalovirus exposure and HLA in healthy donors. Vbeta (60) and Jbeta (13) primers were used in the PCR. The protocol was immunoSEQ multiplex PCR, while the TCRdb copy is restricted to in-frame clones and leaves out a portion. This table holds 100,000 to 130,000 clones, 65% to 85% found once. The specimen was PBMCs. The receptors come from a man aged 18 to 29 in good health and CMV-seronegative.

The rearrangement uses TRBV6-5 and TRBJ1-4, with a weak D call TRBD1 (5 bases). Germline CDR1 is MNHEY and CDR2 is SVGAGI. This CDR3 has 15 residues. Deletions cut 5 bases from V and 1 base from J, with 11 bases between. Here the CDR3 reads CASSPGHVTNEKLFF. The CDR3 DNA follows: TGTGCCAGCAGTCCCGGACACGTAACTAATGAAAAACTGTTTTTT.

The chain recombines TRBV5-1 with TRBJ2-3; D is ambiguous. The CDR3 runs to 13 residues. V was trimmed by 4 bases and J by 3 bases, leaving 9 bases between them. Germline V CDR1 and CDR2: SGHRS, YFSETQ. In DNA, the CDR3 is TGCGCCAGCAGCCGGGTTATGACAGATACGCAGTATTTT. This translates into CASSRVMTDTQYF.

The chain employs TRBV9 and TRBJ1-5; D is unresolved. The V end was cut by 5 bases, the J end by 1 base, with 10 bases between. The CDR3 has 14 amino acids. CDR1 is SGDLS and CDR2 is YYNGEE in the germline V gene. As DNA, the CDR3 is TGTGCCAGCAGTCGTACGGGGAGCAATCAGCCCCAGCATTTT. Translated, it gives CASSRTGSNQPQHF.

This clone qualifies as medium-sized. The V and J genes are TRBV6-1 and TRBJ2-7; 10 bases line up with TRBD1. The CDR3 has 15 residues. Germline V gene data show CDR1 as MNHNS and CDR2 as SASEGT. The junction had 5 bases not matched to a gene; V was cut back by 0 bases and J by 6 bases. The CDR3, as DNA: TGTGCCAGCAGTGAAGCGGGGGGACAGGGGTCCGAGCAGTACTTC. Amino acids: CASSEAGGQGSEQYF.

The chain recombines TRBV7-9 with TRBJ1-1; D possibly corresponds to TRBD1 (5 bases). The length of the CDR3 is 16 residues. Trimming removed 0 bases at V and 1 base at J, with 12 bases between. Germline values: CDR1 SEHNR, CDR2 FQNEAQ (reference sequence). CDR3 residues: CASSLAAGLGNTEAFF. CDR3 in DNA: TGTGCCAGCAGCTTAGCGGCGGGGCTGGGGAACACTGAAGCTTTCTTT.

This sequence joins TRBV4-1 and TRBJ2-2; TRBD1 is a possible D gene (5 bases). Germline lookup yields CDR1 MGHRA and CDR2 YSYEKL. Deletions cut 4 bases from V and 0 bases from J, with 12 bases between. The CDR3 loop spans 16 amino acids. The CDR3 sequence is CASSPVDSSNTGELFF. The CDR3 nucleotides are TGCGCCAGCAGCCCAGTTGACAGTTCGAACACCGGGGAGCTGTTTTTT.

The CDR3 DNA reads TGTGCCAGCAGCTTCGGCCGCAGCAGGGTCGGTTCACCCCTCCACTTT. Protein product: CASSFGRSRVGSPLHF. The chain couples TRBV5-6 to TRBJ1-6, with a possible D match to TRBD1 (5 bases). The CDR3 runs to 16 residues. The ends were cut back, 2 bases at V and 9 bases at J, with 18 bases in the middle. The V gene's germline CDR1 is SGHDT and CDR2 YYEEEE.

The CDR3 region has the DNA TGTGCCAGCAGTTCCCCTCGACAGGCTCAAGAGACCCAGTACTTC. Its protein product is CASSSPRQAQETQYF. V gene TRBV6-5 combines with J gene TRBJ2-5; D is perhaps TRBD1 (6 bases). Germline CDR1 is MNHEY and CDR2 is SVGAGI. V lost 4 bases to trimming and J lost 2 bases, with 14 bases between them. The CDR3 has 15 residues.

The V call is TRBV28, the J call TRBJ1-1; 9 nucleotides align to TRBD1. The CDR3 covers 17 residues. Germline loops: CDR1 MDHEN, CDR2 SYDVKM. Trimming took 4 bases from V and 5 from J; bases not matched to a gene: 14. CDR3 nucleotides: TGTGCCAGCAGTTCACCCGGGACAGGGCTTGCTTTAACTGAAGCTTTCTTT. This translates into CASSSPGTGLALTEAFF.

Details on this clone: One junction end does not reproduce the germline sequence, and a read error may be involved. The chain employs TRBV4-3 and TRBJ2-6; a weak D match, TRBD1 (7 bases). The CDR3 length is 17 residues. Germline CDR1 reads LGHNA; CDR2 reads YSLEER. CDR3 loop: CASSQDSRGAGANVLPF. DNA for the CDR3: TGCGCCAGCAGCCAAGATTCCAGGGGGGCTGGGGCCAACGTCCTGCCTTTC.

J is TRBJ2-3 and V is TRBV21-1; the table gives TRBD1 as D, unverified against the DNA. TRBV21-1 is a documented pseudogene. The CDR3 contains 11 residues. The CDR3 sequence is CASRAGDRQYF. In nucleotides, the CDR3 is TGTGCCAGCAGAGCAGGGGATAGGCAGTATTTT.

This clone was counted between two and nine times. The CDR3 DNA reads as TGTGCCAGCAGCCCCGGAGGGGTTGCGGGGGCTGGAAACACCATATATTTT. It translates to CASSPGGVAGAGNTIYF. The chain uses TRBV5-5 and TRBJ1-3; D possibly corresponds to TRBD1 (5 bases). The germline CDR1 and CDR2 sequences are SGHKS and YYEKEE (reference sequence). Trimming left V 4 bases short and J 2 bases short, with 19 bases between. The CDR3 is made up of 17 amino acids.

The rearrangement joins TRBV27 to TRBJ2-2, with D unclear. The CDR3 is made up of 14 amino acids. Trimming shortened V by 5 bases and J by 6 bases, and 13 bases separated the two germline ends. The germline V gene encodes CDR1 MNHEY and CDR2 SMNVEV (reference sequence). This chain's CDR3 is CASSRKYDSGELFF. In DNA form, the CDR3 reads TGTGCCAGCAGTCGGAAGTATGACTCCGGGGAGCTGTTTTTT.

The chain joins TRBV7-9 to TRBJ1-6; 7 bases fit TRBD1. This CDR3 is built from 14 residues. Germline CDR1 and CDR2: SEHNR and FQNEAQ (reference sequence). Trimming removed 5 bases from V and 13 bases from J; junction bases left unmatched: 11. CDR3 coding DNA: TGTGCCAGCAGCCTGACAGGGAAGCACACGCCCCTCCACTTT. Protein sequence: CASSLTGKHTPLHF.

J is TRBJ1-5 and V is TRBV19; the D gene is possibly TRBD1 (6 bases). CDR1 and CDR2 (germline): LNHDA, SQIVND (reference sequence). Trimming cost V 5 bases and J 3 bases, with 14 bases left between them. This CDR3 has 15 residues. CDR3 region: CASSSPDRINQPQHF. The CDR3 nucleotides are TGTGCCAGTAGTTCGCCAGACAGGATCAATCAGCCCCAGCATTTT.

This rearrangement joins TRBV9 to TRBJ2-7; a possible D gene is TRBD1 (5 bases). Trimming removed 4 bases at V and 6 bases at J, with 14 bases between. The CDR3 covers 13 residues. Germline V lookup: CDR1 SGDLS, CDR2 YYNGEE. CDR3 residues: CASSLGADLEQYF. For the CDR3, the DNA is TGTGCCAGCAGCCTTGGGGCAGACCTCGAGCAGTACTTC.

This chain connects TRBV5-1 to TRBJ2-2, with TRBD1 identical over 9 bases. V was clipped by 0 bases and J by 4 bases; unmatched bases: 4. This CDR3 comprises 16 residues. CDR1 SGHRS and CDR2 YFSETQ come from the germline V gene. The CDR3 region is CASSLGGTGITGELFF. CDR3 nucleotide sequence: TGCGCCAGCAGCTTGGGAGGGACAGGGATCACCGGGGAGCTGTTTTTT.

V gene TRBV11-2 combines with J gene TRBJ2-7, with 9 bases lining up with TRBD1. Germline loops: CDR1 SGHAT, CDR2 FQNNGV. The CDR3 has 15 residues. The trim removed 5 bases at V and 2 bases at J, leaving 7 bases unmatched. CDR3 amino acids: CASSRDRVKPYEQYF. The DNA of the CDR3 is TGTGCCAGCAGCCGGGACAGGGTGAAGCCCTACGAGCAGTACTTC.

V usage is TRBV7-3 and J usage is TRBJ2-2, with D perhaps TRBD1 (6 bases). Deletions cut 5 bases from V and 2 bases from J, with 15 bases between. Germline V CDR1 and CDR2: SGHTA, FQGTGA. The CDR3 sequence is 16 residues long. The CDR3 loop reads CASSTTRGSNTGELFF. The CDR3 DNA reads TGTGCCAGCAGCACCACCAGGGGCTCCAACACCGGGGAGCTGTTTTTT.

The V and J genes are TRBV2 and TRBJ1-3; TRBD1 is a possible D gene (6 bases). V was cut by 2 bases and J by 6 bases, with 17 bases left in between. This CDR3 contains 16 residues. Germline CDR1 SNHLY, CDR2 FYNNEI. CDR3 DNA: TGTGCCAGCAGTGAATCGTCCTGGACAGTGACAAACACCATATATTTT. Its translation is CASSESSWTVTNTIYF.

The J gene is TRBJ1-2, the V gene TRBV9; weak D call: TRBD1 (5 bases). Trimming cost V 4 bases and J 7 bases, with 20 bases left between them. The CDR3 is 15 residues long. Germline loops: CDR1 SGDLS, CDR2 YYNGEE. The CDR3 loop is CASSLEVEGLGGYTF. CDR3 coding DNA: TGTGCCAGCAGCCTAGAGGTGGAGGGGTTGGGTGGCTACACCTTC.